The present T cell receptor beta chain was sequenced within a study of T cell responses to AZD1222 COVID-19 vaccine. Study-wide results and caveats: Clonal diversity was possibly underestimated; the donors were predominantly white British and more often female.

Assay: immunoSEQ multiplex PCR; the TCRdb copy retains only in-frame clones and omits some. The table has about 150,000 clones, 70% to 90% seen once. As concerns this clone: The antigen remains undetermined. The same CDR3 can be traced to other DNA sequences in this sample.

V gave up 4 bases and J gave up 2 bases, with 8 bases separating them. The length of the CDR3 is 13 residues. Germline CDR1 reads LGHNT; CDR2 reads FRNRAP. The input for sequencing was peripheral blood, taken on day 0 of MenACWY control vaccination. The origin of this receptor is an adult in good health. The gene calls are TRBV12-5 and TRBJ1-1; D is uncertain. The CDR3 region has the DNA TGTGCTAGTGGTTGGGCGGGCAACACTGAAGCTTTCTTT. It yields the protein CASGWAGNTEAFF.